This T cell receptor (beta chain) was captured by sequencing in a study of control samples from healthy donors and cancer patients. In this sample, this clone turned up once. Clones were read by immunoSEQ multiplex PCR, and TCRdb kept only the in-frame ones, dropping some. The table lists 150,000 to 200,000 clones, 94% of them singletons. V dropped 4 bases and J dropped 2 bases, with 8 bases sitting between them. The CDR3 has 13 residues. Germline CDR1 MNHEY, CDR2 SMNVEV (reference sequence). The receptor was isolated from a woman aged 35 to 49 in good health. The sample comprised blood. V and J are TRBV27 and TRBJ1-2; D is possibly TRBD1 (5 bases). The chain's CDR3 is CASSSQGNYGYTF. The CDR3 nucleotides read TGTGCCAGCAGTTCCCAGGGAAACTATGGCTACACCTTC.